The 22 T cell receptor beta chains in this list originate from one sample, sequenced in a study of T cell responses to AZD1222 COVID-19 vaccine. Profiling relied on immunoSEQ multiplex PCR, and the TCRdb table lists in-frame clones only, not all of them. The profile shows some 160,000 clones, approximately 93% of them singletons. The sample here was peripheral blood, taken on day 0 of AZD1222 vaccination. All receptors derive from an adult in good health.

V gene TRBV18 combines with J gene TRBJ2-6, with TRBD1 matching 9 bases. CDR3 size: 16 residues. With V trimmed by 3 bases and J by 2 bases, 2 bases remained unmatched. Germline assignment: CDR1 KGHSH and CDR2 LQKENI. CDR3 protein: CASSPGQGAGANVLTF. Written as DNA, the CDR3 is TGTGCCAGCTCACCGGGACAGGGAGCTGGGGCCAACGTCCTGACTTTC.

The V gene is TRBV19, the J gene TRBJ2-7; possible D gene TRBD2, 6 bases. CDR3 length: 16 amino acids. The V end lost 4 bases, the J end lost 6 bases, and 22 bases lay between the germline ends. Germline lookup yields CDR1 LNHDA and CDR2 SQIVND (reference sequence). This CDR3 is CASSTSRGVSQREQYF. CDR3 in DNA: TGTGCCAGTAGTACTTCGCGCGGGGTGAGTCAGCGCGAGCAGTACTTC.

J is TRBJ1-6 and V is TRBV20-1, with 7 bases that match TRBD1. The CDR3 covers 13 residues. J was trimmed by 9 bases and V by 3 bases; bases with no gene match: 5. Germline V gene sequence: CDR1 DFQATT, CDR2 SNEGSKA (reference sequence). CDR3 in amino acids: CSASRDSLSPLHF. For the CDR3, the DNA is TGCAGTGCTAGTCGGGACAGCCTTTCACCCCTCCACTTT.

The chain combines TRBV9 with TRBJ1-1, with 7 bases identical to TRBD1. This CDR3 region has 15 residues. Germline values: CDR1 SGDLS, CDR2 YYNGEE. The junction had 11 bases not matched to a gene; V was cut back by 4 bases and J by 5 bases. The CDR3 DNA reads TGTGCCAGCAGCACCCGACAGGGCTTGGGGACTGAAGCTTTCTTT. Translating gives CASSTRQGLGTEAFF. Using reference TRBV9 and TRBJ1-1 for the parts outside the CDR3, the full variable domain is DSGVTQTPKHLITATGQRVTLRCSPRSGDLSVYWYQQSLDQGLQFLIQYYNGEERAKGNILERFSAQQFPDLHSELNLSSLELGDSALYFCASSTRQGLGTEAFFGQGTRLTVV.

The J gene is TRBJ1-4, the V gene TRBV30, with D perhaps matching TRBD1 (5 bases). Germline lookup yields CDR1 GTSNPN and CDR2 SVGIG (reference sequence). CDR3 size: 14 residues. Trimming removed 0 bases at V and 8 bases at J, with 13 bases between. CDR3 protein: CAWSVRGWGEKLFF. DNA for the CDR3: TGTGCCTGGAGTGTAAGAGGGTGGGGCGAAAAACTGTTTTTT.

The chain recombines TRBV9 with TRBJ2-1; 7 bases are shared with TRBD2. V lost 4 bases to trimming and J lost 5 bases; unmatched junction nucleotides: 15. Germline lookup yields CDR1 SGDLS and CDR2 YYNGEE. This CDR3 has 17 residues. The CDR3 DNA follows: TGTGCCAGCAGCCGCCTACTCGAGGGACTAACTAACAATGAGCAGTTCTTC. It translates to CASSRLLEGLTNNEQFF.

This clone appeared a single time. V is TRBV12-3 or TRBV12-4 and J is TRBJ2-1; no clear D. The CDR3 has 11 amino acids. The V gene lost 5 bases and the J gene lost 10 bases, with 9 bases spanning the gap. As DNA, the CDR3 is TGTGCCAGCAGTCTAGAACGGGAGCAGTTCTTC. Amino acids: CASSLEREQFF.

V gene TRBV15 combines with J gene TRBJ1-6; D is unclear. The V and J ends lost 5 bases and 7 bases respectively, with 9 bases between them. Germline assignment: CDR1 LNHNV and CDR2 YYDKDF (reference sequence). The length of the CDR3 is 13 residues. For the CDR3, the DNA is TGTGCCACCAGCCGGAGGGTGAATTCACCCCTCCACTTT. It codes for CATSRRVNSPLHF.

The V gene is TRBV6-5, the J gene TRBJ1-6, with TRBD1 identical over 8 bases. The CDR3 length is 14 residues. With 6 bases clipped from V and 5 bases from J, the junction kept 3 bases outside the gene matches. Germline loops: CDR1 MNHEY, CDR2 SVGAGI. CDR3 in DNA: TGTGCCAGCAGCCTACAGGGGGATAATTCACCCCTCCACTTT. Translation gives CASSLQGDNSPLHF.

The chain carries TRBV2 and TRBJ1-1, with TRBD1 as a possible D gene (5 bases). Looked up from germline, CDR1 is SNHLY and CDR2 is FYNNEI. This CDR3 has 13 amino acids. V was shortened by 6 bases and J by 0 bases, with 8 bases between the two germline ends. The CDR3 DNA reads TGTGCCAGCAGCCGGGGCATGAACACTGAAGCTTTCTTT. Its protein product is CASSRGMNTEAFF.

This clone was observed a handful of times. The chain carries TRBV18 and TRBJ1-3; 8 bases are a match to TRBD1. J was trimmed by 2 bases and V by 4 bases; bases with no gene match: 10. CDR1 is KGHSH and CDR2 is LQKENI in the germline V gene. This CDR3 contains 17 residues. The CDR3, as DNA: TGTGCCAGCTCACAGCTGGGTAACAGGGGGACTGGAAACACCATATATTTT. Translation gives CASSQLGNRGTGNTIYF.

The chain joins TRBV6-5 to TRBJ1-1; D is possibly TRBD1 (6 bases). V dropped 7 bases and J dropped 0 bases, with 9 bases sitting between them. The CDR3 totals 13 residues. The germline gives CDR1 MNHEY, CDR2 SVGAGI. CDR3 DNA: TGTGCCAGCAACTACAGGGTGAACACTGAAGCTTTCTTT. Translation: CASNYRVNTEAFF.

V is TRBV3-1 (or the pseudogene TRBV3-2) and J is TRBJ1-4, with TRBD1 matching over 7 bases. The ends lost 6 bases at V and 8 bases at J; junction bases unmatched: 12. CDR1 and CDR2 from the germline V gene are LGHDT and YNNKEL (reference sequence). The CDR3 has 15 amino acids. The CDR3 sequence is CASRDAGGLSEKLFF. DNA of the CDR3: TGTGCCAGCAGGGATGCAGGGGGTTTAAGCGAAAAACTGTTTTTT.

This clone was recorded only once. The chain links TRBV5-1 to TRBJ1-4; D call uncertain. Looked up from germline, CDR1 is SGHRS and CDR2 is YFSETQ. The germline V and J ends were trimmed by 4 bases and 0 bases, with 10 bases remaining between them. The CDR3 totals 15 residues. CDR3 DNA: TGCGCCAGCAGCCCGGAGGGTACAACTAATGAAAAACTGTTTTTT. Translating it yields CASSPEGTTNEKLFF.

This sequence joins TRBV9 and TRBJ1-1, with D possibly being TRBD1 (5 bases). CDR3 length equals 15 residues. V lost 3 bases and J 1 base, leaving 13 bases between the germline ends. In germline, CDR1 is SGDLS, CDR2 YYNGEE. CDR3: CASSARGLENTEAFF. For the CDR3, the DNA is TGTGCCAGCAGCGCCCGGGGGTTGGAGAACACTGAAGCTTTCTTT.

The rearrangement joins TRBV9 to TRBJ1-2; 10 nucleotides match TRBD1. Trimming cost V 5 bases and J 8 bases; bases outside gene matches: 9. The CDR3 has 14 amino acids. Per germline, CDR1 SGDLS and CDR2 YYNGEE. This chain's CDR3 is CASRVTGGAWGYTF. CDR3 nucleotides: TGTGCCAGCAGGGTGACAGGGGGCGCTTGGGGCTACACCTTC.

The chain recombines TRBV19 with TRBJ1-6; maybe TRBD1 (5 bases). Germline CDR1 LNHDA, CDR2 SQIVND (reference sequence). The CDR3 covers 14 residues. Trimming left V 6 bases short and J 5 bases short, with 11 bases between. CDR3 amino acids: CASSMRGDNSPLHF. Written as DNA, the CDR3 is TGTGCCAGTAGCATGCGGGGGGATAATTCACCCCTCCACTTT.

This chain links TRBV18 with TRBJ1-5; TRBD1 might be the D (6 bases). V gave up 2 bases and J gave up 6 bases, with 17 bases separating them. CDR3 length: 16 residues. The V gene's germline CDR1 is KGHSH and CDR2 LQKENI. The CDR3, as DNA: TGTGCCAGCTCACCAAGCTTCGGCGGGGGCGTTCAGCCCCAGCATTTT. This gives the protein CASSPSFGGGVQPQHF.

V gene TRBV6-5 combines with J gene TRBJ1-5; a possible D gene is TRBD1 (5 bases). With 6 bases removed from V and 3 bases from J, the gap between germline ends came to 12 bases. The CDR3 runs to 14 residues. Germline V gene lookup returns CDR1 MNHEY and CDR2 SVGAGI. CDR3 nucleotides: TGTGCCAGCAGGGGACCAGGGTCCAATCAGCCCCAGCATTTT. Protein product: CASRGPGSNQPQHF.

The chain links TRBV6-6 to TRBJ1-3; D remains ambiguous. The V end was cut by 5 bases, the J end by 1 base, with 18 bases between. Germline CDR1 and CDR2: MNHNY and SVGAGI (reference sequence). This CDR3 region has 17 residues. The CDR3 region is CASSPSPAAVSGNTIYF. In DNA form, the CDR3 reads TGTGCCAGCAGTCCCTCCCCCGCCGCGGTGTCTGGAAACACCATATATTTT.

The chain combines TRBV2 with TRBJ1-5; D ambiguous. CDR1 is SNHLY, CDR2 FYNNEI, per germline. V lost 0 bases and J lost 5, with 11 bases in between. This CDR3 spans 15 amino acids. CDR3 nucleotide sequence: TGTGCCAGCAGTGAAGCGCAAAACCTCTATCAGCCCCAGCATTTT. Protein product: CASSEAQNLYQPQHF.

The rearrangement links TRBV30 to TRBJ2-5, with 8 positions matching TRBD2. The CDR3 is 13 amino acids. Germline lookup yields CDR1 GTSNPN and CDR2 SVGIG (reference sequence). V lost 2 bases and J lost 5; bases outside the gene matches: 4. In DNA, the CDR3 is TGTGCCTGGAGTTGGAGCGGGGGTGAGACCCAGTACTTC. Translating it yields CAWSWSGGETQYF.